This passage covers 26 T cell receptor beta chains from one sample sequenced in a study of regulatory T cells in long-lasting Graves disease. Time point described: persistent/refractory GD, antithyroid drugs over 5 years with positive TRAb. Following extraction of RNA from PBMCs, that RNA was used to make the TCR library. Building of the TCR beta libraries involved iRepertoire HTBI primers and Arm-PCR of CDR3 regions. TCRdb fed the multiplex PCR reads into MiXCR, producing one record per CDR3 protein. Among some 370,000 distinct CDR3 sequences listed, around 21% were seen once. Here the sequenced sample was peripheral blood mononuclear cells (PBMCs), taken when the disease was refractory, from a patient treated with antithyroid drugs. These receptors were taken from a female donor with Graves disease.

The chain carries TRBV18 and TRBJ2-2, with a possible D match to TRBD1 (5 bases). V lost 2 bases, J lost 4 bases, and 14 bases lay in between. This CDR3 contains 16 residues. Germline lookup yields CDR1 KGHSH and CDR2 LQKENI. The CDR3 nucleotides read TGTGCCAGCTCACCAAGCCAGGGCTTGAGCACCGGGGAGCTGTTTTTT. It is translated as CASSPSQGLSTGELFF.

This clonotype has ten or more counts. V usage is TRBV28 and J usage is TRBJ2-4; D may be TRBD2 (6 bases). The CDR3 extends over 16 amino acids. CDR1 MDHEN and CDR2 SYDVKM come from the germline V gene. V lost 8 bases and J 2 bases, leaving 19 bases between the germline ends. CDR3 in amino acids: CASLSGGKGTKNIQYF. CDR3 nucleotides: TGTGCCAGCCTTTCTGGGGGGAAAGGGACCAAAAACATTCAGTACTTC.

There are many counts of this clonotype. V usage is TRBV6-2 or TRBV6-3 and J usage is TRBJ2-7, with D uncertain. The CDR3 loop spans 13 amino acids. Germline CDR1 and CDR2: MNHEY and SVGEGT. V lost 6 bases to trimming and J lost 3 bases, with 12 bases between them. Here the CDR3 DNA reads TGTGCCAGCAGCACGCTGGGCAACTACGAGCAGTACTTC. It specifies CASSTLGNYEQYF.

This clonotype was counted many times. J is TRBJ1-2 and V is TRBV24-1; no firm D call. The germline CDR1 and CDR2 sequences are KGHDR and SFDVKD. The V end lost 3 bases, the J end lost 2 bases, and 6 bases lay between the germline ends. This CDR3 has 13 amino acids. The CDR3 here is CATSDAGNYGYTF. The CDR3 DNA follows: TGTGCCACCAGTGATGCTGGAAACTATGGCTACACCTTC.

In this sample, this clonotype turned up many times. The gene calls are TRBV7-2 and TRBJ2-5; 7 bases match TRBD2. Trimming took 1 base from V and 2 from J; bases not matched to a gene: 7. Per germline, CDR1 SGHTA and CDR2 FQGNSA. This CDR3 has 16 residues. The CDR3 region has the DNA TGTGCCAGCAGCTTAGGGGTGGGAGGGAGTCAAGAGACCCAGTACTTC. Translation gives CASSLGVGGSQETQYF.

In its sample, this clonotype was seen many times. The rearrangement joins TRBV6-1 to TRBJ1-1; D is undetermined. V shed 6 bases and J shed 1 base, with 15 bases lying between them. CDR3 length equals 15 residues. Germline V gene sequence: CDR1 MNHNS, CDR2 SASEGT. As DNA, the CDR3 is TGTGCCAGCAGCTCTGCCATCGGAGGGAACACTGAAGCTTTCTTT. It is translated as CASSSAIGGNTEAFF.

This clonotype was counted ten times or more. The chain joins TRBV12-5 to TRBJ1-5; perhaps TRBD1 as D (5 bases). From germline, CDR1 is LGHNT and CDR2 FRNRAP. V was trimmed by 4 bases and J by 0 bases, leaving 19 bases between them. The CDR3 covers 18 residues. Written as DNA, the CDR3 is TGTGCTAGTGGTTCCACACTAGAAAGGGGCTATAGCAATCAGCCCCAGCATTTT. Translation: CASGSTLERGYSNQPQHF.

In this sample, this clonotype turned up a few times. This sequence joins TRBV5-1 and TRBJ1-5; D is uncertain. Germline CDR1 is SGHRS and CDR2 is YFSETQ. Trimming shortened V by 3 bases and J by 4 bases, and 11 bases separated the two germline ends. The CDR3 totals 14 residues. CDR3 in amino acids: CASSSEGLNQPQHF. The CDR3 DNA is TGCGCCAGCAGCTCTGAAGGTTTAAATCAGCCCCAGCATTTT. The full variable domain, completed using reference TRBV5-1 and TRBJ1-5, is KAGVTQTPRYLIKTRGQQVTLSCSPISGHRSVSWYQQTPGQGLQFLFEYFSETQRNKGNFPGRFSGRQFSNSRSEMNVSTLELGDSALYLCASSSEGLNQPQHFGDGTRLSIL.

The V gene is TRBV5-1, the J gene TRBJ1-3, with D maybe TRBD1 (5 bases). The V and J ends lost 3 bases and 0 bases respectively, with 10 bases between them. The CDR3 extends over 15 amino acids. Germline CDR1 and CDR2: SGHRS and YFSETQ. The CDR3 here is CASSWDANSGNTIYF. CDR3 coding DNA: TGCGCCAGCAGCTGGGACGCAAACTCTGGAAACACCATATATTTT.

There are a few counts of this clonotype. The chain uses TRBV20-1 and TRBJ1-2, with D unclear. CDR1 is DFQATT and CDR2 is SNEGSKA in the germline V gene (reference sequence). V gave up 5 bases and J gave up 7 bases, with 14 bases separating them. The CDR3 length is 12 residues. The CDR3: CSASTARGGYTF. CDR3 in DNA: TGCAGTGCTTCCACCGCCCGGGGTGGCTACACCTTC.

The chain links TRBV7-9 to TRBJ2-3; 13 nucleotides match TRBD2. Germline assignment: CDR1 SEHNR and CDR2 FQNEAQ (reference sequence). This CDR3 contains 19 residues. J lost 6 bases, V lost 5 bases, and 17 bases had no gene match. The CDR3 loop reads CASSQPGLAGPSSEDTQYF. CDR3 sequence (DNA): TGTGCCAGCAGCCAACCGGGACTAGCGGGACCCTCCAGCGAGGATACGCAGTATTTT.

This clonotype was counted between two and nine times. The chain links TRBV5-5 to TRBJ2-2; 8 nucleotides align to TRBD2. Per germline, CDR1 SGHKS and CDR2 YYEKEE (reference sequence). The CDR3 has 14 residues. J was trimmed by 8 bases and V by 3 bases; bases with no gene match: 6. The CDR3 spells CASSSSGLSGELFF. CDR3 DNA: TGTGCCAGCAGCTCTAGCGGGTTGTCGGGGGAGCTGTTTTTT.

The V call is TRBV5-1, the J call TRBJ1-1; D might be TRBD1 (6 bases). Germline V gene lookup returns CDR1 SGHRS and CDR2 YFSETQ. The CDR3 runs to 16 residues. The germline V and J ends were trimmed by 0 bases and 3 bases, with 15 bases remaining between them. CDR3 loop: CASSLDNRVYDTEAFF. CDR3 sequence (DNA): TGCGCCAGCAGCTTGGATAACAGGGTTTACGACACTGAAGCTTTCTTT.

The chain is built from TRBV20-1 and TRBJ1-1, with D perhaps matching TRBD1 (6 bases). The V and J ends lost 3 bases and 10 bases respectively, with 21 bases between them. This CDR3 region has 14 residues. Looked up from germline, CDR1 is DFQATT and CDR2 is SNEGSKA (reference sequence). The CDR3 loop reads CSARNWVGGVVAFF. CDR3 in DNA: TGCAGTGCTAGGAATTGGGTGGGGGGCGTGGTAGCTTTCTTT.

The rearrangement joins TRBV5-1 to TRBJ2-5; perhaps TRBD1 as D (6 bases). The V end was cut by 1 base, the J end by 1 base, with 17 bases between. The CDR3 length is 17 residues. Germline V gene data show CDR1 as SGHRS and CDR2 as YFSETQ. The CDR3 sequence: CASSLSRLDSFQETQYF. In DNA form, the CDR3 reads TGCGCCAGCAGCTTGTCACGCCTGGACAGCTTCCAAGAGACCCAGTACTTC.

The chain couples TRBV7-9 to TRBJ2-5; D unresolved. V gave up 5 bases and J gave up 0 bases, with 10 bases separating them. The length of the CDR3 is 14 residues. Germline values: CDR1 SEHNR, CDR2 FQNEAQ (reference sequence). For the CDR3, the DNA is TGTGCCAGCAGCATATCACGAAACCAAGAGACCCAGTACTTC. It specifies CASSISRNQETQYF.

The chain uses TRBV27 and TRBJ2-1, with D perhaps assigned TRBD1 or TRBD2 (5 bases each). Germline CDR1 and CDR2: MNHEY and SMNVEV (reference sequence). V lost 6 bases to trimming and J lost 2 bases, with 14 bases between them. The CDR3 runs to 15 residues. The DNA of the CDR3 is TGTGCCAGCAGCGCCGGGACGGCCACCTACAATGAGCAGTTCTTC. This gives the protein CASSAGTATYNEQFF.

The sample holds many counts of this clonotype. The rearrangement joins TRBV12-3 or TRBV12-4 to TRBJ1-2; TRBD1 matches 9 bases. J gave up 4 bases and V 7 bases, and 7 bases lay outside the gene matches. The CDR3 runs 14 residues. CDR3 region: CASTSGTGIYGYTF. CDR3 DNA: TGTGCCAGCACTTCCGGGACAGGGATCTATGGCTACACCTTC.

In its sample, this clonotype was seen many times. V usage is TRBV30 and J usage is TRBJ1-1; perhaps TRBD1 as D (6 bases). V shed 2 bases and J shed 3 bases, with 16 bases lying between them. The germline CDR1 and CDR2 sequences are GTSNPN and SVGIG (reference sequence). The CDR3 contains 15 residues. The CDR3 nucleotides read TGTGCCTGGAGTATCGGAACAGGGTCGGACACTGAAGCTTTCTTT. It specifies CAWSIGTGSDTEAFF. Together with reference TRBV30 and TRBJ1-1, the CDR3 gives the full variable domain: SQTIHQWPATLVQPVGSPLSLECTVEGTSNPNLYWYRQAAGRGLQLLFYSVGIGQISSEVPQNLSASRPQDRQFILSSKKLLLSDSGFYLCAWSIGTGSDTEAFFGQGTRLTVV.

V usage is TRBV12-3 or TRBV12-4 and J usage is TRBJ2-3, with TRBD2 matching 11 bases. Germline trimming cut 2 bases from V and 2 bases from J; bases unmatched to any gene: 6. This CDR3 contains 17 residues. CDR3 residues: CASSLMGLADITDTQYF. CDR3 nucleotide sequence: TGTGCCAGCAGTTTAATGGGACTAGCGGACATCACAGATACGCAGTATTTT.

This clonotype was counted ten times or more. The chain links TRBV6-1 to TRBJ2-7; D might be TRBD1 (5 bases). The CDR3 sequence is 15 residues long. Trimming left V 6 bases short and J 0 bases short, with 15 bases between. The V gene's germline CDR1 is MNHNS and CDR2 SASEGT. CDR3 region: CASSATQGNSYEQYF. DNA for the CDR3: TGTGCCAGCAGCGCGACCCAGGGAAACTCCTACGAGCAGTACTTC.

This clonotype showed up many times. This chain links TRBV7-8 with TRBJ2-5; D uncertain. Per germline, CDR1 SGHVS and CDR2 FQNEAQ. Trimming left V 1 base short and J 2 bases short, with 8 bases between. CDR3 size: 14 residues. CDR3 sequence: CASSLGRIQETQYF. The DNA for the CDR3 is TGTGCCAGCAGCTTAGGACGGATACAAGAGACCCAGTACTTC. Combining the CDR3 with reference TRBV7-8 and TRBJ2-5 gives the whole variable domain GAGVSQSPRYKVAKRGQDVALRCDPISGHVSLFWYQQALGQGPEFLTYFQNEAQLDKSGLPSDRFFAERPEGSVSTLKIQRTQQEDSAVYLCASSLGRIQETQYFGPGTRLLVL.

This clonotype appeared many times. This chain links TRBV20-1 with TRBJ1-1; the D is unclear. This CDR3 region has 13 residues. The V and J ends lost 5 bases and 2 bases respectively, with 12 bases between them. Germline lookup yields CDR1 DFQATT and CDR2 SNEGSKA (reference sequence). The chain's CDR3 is CSARHEVNTEAFF. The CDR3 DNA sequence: TGCAGTGCTCGTCATGAGGTTAACACTGAAGCTTTCTTT.

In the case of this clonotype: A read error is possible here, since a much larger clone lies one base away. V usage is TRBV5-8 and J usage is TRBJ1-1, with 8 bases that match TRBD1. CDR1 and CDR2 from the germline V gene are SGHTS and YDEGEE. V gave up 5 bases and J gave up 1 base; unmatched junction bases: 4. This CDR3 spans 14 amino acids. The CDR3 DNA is TGTGCCAGCAGACGGGGACAGGCGAACACTGAAGCTTTCTTT. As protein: CASRRGQANTEAFF.

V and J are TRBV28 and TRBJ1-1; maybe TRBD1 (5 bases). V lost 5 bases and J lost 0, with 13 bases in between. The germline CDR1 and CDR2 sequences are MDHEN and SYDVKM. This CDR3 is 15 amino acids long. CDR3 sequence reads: CASSPHSGVNTEAFF. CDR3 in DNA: TGTGCCAGCAGTCCTCACTCGGGGGTGAACACTGAAGCTTTCTTT.

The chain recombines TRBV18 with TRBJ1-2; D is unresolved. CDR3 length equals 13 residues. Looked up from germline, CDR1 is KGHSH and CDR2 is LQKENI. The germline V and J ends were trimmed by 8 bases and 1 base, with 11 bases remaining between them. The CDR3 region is CASAKDYNYGYTF. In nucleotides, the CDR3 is TGTGCCAGCGCTAAGGATTATAACTATGGCTACACCTTC. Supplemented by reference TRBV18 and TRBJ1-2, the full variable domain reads NAGVMQNPRHLVRRRGQEARLRCSPMKGHSHVYWYRQLPEEGLKFMVYLQKENIIDESGMPKERFSAEFPKEGPSILRIQQVVRGDSAAYFCASAKDYNYGYTFGSGTRLTVV.